This T cell receptor (beta chain) derives from a study of Graves' ophthalmopathy and Graves' hyperthyroidism listed by TCRdb under 2018. About the full investigation: Peripheral blood was collected before any treatment was given, at the time of initial diagnosis. In total, 135 blood samples were TCR-sequenced: some 43 ophthalmopathy, approximately 75 hyperthyroidism and some 17 hyperthyroidism-to-ophthalmopathy patients. The study used signatures of the TCR beta repertoire to tell Graves' ophthalmopathy apart from Graves' hyperthyroidism and to predict which patients would progress to ophthalmopathy. To explore V-J signatures that separate ophthalmopathy from hyperthyroidism, a discovery set of about 96 patients was enrolled, consisting of 40 to 45 with ophthalmopathy and roughly 60 with stable hyperthyroidism. Following sampling, methimazole starting at 30 mg daily was administered to hyperthyroidism patients, and high-dose intravenous methylprednisolone was administered to ophthalmopathy patients. For independent validation, a separate cohort was made up of 18 to 20 hyperthyroidism patients plus 17 patients who later progressed from hyperthyroidism to ophthalmopathy. T-cell repertoires of thyroid tissue and blood were compared in six or seven hyperthyroidism patients. Summary of the overall study and its limitations: Most expanded thyroid clonotypes with a frequency above 0.001 also appeared in blood, which suggests that blood repertoires may reflect the immune response in the thyroid. No statistical method was used to set the sample size in advance, and the investigators knew which group each participant was assigned to. In validation, the model predicted ophthalmopathy progression with 55% to 71% sensitivity and 72.22% specificity; about a dozen predicted patients were CT-confirmed with GO in a median of 6.5 months. In cross-validation, the 13-signature model distinguished ophthalmopathy from stable hyperthyroidism with approximately 88% sensitivity and approximately 81% specificity, and in the test set the corresponding values were approximately 80% and 68%.

With regard to this clonotype: Its specific antigen is unknown. Base qualities are not provided; no much larger clone lies one nucleotide away.

For this chain, trimming is 4 bases at the V end and 0 bases at the J end, and the number of junction bases without a gene match is 6. From cysteine to phenylalanine, the CDR3 is 16 amino acids long. This entry keeps only the CDR3 DNA: 48 bases, framed from base 1. The germline V gene encodes CDR1 SGHTA and CDR2 FQGTGA. The ophthalmopathy patients had moderately to severely active disease, with a Clinical Activity Score of 3 or higher, a NOSPECS grade of 4 or higher, and a disease duration of less than 3 months. Patients with other autoimmune diseases, uncontrolled infections, pregnancy or lactation were excluded from the study. Diagnosis was based on clinical symptoms, serum thyroxine, TRAb, thyroid ultrasound and orbital computed tomography. Ficoll-Paque density gradient centrifugation was used to isolate PBMCs from under 11 ml of fresh peripheral blood. Trizol reagent was used to extract the total RNA, and its quality was then checked on an Agilent 2100 Bioanalyzer.

For repertoire sequencing, TCR beta CDR3 regions were amplified from RNA transcripts. The first round was an RT-PCR using HTBI primers with the Qiagen OneStep RT-PCR kit, and this first round was followed by a second-round multiplex PCR, then size selection and purification. Sequencing of the libraries was carried out on an Illumina HiSeq2000 in paired-end mode with 100 bp reads. For the original study's pipeline: SOAPnuke was used to process the reads, throwing out any read that had adapters, had uncalled bases, had a mean Phred below 15, or lacked an exact constant-primer or identifier match. COPE v1.2.5 was used to merge the high-quality paired reads. Each unique nucleotide sequence was defined as a clonotype, and clonotypes were aligned to IMGT TRB V, D and J references with MiTCR v1.1. Only V-J combinations with frequency above 0.0001 were analysed, covering 99% to 99.2% of repertoires. A TCR clonal expansion and chaos score per V-J combination was defined as the ratio of F50 clonal expansion to chaos observed in the TCRdist matrix. Welch's t-statistics and random forest were used to reduce features to about a dozen V-J combinations, which were fed into a naive Bayes classifier. The similarity between thyroid and blood repertoires was quantified using the Morisita-Horn index. TCRdb applied fastp at Q25 and MiXCR to the public reads, then kept only in-frame beta chains. Rows are unified per CDR3 protein, each entry keeping the most common DNA and genes. The V and J calls, along with clone size, are taken from TCRdb and not from the paper's own processing. The sample profile shows 650,000 to 800,000 distinct CDR3 sequences; approximately 39% of them were found once. Jointly, the top ten make up over 2.5% of the sample.

The sequence was obtained from an adult man with Graves' ophthalmopathy. The sequenced material came from peripheral blood. The rearranged segments are TRBV7-3 and TRBJ2-7, with 10 bases matching TRBD2. The nucleotide sequence reads TGTGCCAGCAGCTCAGGGACTAGCGCTAACTCCTACGAGCAGTACTTC. Its amino acids are CASSSGTSANSYEQYF. With all but the CDR3 taken from the reference TRBV7-3 and TRBJ2-7 genes, the full variable domain is: GAGVSQTPSNKVTEKGKYVELRCDPISGHTALYWYRQSLGQGPEFLIYFQGTGAADDSGLPNDRFFAVRPEGSVSTLKIQRTERGDSAVYLCASSSGTSANSYEQYFGPGTRLTVT.